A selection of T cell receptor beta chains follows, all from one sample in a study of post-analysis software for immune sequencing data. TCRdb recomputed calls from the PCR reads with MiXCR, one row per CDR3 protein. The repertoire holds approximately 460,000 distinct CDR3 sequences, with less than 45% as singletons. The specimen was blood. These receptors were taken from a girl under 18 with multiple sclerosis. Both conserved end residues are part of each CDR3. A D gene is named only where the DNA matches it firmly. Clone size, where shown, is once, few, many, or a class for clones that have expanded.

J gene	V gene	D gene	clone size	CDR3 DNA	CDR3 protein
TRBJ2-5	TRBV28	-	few	TGTGCCAGCAGTTTCCGCAGGGGACTAACCCTGGGGGAGCAGTACTTC	CASSFRRGLTLGEQYF
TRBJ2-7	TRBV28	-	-	TGTGCCAGCAGTTTAAGTAACGGCGAGCAGTACTTC	CASSLSNGEQYF
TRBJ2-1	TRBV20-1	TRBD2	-	TGCAGTGCTGGCGGACTAGCGGGAGGTGTCTACAATGAGCAGTTCTTC	CSAGGLAGGVYNEQFF
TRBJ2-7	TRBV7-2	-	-	TGTGCCAGCAGCTTCGTTGGTAGCGGAGGATACGAGCAGTACTTC	CASSFVGSGGYEQYF
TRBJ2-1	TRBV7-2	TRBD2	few	TGTGCCAGCAGCTTACTAGGACTAGGCGTCAATGAGCAGTTCTTC	CASSLLGLGVNEQFF
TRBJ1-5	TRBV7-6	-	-	TGTGCCAGCAGCTTAGGGAACGCAGGGAACAATCAGCCCCAGCATTTT	CASSLGNAGNNQPQHF
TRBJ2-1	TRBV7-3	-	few	TGTGCCAGCAGCTTGCGGGTGGGTGAGCAGTTCTTC	CASSLRVGEQFF
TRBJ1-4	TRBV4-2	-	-	TGTGCCAGCAGCCAGGATGGGTCCGAAAAACTGTTTTTT	CASSQDGSEKLFF
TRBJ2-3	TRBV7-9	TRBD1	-	TGTGCCAGCAGTCCTCTTACAGGGGAGACAGATACGCAGTATTTT	CASSPLTGETDTQYF
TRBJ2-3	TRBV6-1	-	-	TGTGCCAGCAGTGAAGGAGGGGTAGGCACAGATACGCAGTATTTT	CASSEGGVGTDTQYF
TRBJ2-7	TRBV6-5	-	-	TGTGCCAGCAGTTACTCGGGGAGGTGGGGTTACGAGCAGTACTTC	CASSYSGRWGYEQYF
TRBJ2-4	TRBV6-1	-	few	TGTGCCAGCAGTGCTCCAAACATTCAGTACTTC	CASSAPNIQYF
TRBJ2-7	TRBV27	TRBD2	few	TGTGCCAGCAGTTCAAATAGCGGGACCATGTCCTACGAGCAGTACTTC	CASSSNSGTMSYEQYF
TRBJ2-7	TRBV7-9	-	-	TGTGCCAGCAGCTTACCCCCCTACGAGCAGTACTTC	CASSLPPYEQYF
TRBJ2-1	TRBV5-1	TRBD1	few	TGCGCCAGCAGCTTGACAGGGGAGTACAATGAGCAGTTCTTC	CASSLTGEYNEQFF
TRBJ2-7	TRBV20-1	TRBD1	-	TGCAGTGCTATCCGGGACAGGGCCACCTACGAGCAGTACTTC	CSAIRDRATYEQYF
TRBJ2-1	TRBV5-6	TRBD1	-	TGTGCCAGCAGCTTGAGACTACAGGGGTCCTACAATGAGCAGTTCTTC	CASSLRLQGSYNEQFF
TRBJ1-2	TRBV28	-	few	TGTGCCAGCAGTTTATTCCAGGGAAGAGGGTATGGCTACACCTTC	CASSLFQGRGYGYTF
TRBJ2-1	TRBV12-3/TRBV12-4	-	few	TGTGCCAGCAGCTTATCCGGGGGCGGATACAATGAGCAGTTCTTC	CASSLSGGGYNEQFF
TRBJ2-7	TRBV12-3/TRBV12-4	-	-	TGTGCCAGCAGCCGGAGGAGAGGGACCTCCTACGAGCAGTACTTC	CASSRRRGTSYEQYF
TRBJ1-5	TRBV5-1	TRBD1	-	TGCGCCAGCAGCTTTCGGGCAGGGGGCGATCAGCCCCAGCATTTT	CASSFRAGGDQPQHF
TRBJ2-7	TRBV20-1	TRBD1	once	TGCAGTGCGGAGGCGCCGGGACAGGTCACCTACGAGCAGTACTTC	CSAEAPGQVTYEQYF
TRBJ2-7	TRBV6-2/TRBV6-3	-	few	TGTGCCAGCAGACAGGACAAATCCTACGAGCAGTACTTC	CASRQDKSYEQYF